The rows below give T cell receptor beta chains drawn from one sample of a study of identical twins. TCRdb reprocessed the 5' RACE reads with MiXCR, giving one entry per CDR3 protein. This table has a few hundred thousand distinct CDR3 sequences, roughly an eighth appearing once. These data were also filed under a second study, of yellow fever vaccine responses in identical twins.

Sequencing used CD8+ T cells sorted from blood. The source of these receptors is a woman aged 18-29 years in good health. Each CDR3 is given with its conserved first and last residue.

>TRBJ2-7|TRBV28
CASSPVGGIYEQYF
>TRBJ2-1|TRBV7-9
CASSLEGGEQFF
>TRBJ1-1|TRBV7-9
CASSLGGDTEAFF
>TRBJ2-7|TRBV5-1
CASSLRDREAEQYF
>TRBJ2-2|TRBV7-9
CARQGHTGELFF
>TRBJ1-4|TRBV4-1
CASSSRDTGPEKLFF
>TRBJ2-1|TRBV5-1
CASSGRGNNEQFF
>TRBJ2-5|TRBV24-1
CATSDWGAGQETQYF
>TRBJ2-1|TRBV3-1
CASSQEDFYNEQFF
>TRBJ2-1|TRBV5-1
CASSLEAALGNEQFF
>TRBJ2-1|TRBV2
CASSVRPEQFF
>TRBJ2-1|TRBV12-3/TRBV12-4
CASSFPEGHDNEQFF
>TRBJ2-1|TRBV2
CASSESSTSYNEQFF
>TRBJ2-3|TRBV6-4
CASSDSTTDTQYF
>TRBJ1-1|TRBV4-1
CASSQSWTTEAFF
>TRBJ2-5|TRBV10-1
CASSEDSTVGTQYF
>TRBJ2-2|TRBV7-9
CASSGGEQTGELFF
>TRBJ2-3|TRBV28
CASSLDRASTDTQYF
>TRBJ1-1|TRBV5-1
CASSLGQWAANTEAFF
>TRBJ1-2|TRBV29-1
CSVDFRDRNNYGYTF